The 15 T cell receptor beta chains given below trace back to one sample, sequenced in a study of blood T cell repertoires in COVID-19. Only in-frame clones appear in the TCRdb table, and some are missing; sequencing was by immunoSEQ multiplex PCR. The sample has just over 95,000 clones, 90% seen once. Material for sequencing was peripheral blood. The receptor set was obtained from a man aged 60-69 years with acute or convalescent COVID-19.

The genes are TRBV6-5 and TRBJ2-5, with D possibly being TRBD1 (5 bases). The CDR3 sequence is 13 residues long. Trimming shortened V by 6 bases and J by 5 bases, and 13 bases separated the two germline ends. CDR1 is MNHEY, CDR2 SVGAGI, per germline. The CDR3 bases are TGTGCCAGCAGGCAACAGGTGGAGGAGACCCAGTACTTC. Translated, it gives CASRQQVEETQYF.

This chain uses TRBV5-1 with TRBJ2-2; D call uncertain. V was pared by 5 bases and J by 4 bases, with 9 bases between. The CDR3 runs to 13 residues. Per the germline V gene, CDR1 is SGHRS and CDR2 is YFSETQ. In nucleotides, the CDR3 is TGCGCCAGCAGACAAGACACCACCGGGGAGCTGTTTTTT. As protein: CASRQDTTGELFF.

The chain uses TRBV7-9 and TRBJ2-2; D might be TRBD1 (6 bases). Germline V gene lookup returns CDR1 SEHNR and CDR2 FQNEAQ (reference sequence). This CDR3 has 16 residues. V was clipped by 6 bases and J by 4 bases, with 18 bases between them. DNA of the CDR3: TGTGCCAGCAGAGCCCGGGGACAACCTAGCACCGGGGAGCTGTTTTTT. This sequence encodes CASRARGQPSTGELFF.

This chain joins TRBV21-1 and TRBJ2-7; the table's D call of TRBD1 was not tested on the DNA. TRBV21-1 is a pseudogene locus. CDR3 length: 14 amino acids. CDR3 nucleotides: TGTGCCAGCAGCAAAGACAGGTCTTCCTACGAGCAGTACGTC. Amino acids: CASSKDRSSYEQYV.

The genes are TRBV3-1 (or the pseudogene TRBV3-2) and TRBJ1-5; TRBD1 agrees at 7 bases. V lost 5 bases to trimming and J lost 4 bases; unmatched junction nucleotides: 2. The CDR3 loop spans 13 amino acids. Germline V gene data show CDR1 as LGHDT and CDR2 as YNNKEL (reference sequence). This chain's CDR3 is CASSIQGNQPQHF. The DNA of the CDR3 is TGTGCCAGCAGCATACAGGGGAATCAGCCCCAGCATTTT.

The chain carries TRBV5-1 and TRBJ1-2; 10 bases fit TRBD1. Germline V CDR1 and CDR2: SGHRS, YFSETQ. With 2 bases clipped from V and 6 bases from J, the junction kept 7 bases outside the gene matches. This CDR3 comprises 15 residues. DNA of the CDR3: TGCGCCAGCAGCTTAGGGACAGGGGCATATAATGGCTACACCTTC. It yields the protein CASSLGTGAYNGYTF.

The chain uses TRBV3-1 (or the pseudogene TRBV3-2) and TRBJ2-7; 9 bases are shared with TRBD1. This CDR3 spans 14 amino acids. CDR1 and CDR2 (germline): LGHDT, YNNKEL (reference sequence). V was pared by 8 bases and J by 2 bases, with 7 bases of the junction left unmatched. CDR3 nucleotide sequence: TGTGCCAGCTCTAGGACAGGGGACACCTACGAGCAGTACTTC. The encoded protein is CASSRTGDTYEQYF.

In nucleotides, the CDR3 is TGTGCCAGCAGCTATCAGACAGGGTCCCGATTCTCCTACAATGAGCAGTTCTTC. Its protein product is CASSYQTGSRFSYNEQFF. The chain combines TRBV9 with TRBJ2-1; 7 nucleotides line up with TRBD1. Germline CDR1 SGDLS, CDR2 YYNGEE. This CDR3 has 18 amino acids. Unmatched junction bases numbered 13, after V lost 4 bases and J lost 0 bases.

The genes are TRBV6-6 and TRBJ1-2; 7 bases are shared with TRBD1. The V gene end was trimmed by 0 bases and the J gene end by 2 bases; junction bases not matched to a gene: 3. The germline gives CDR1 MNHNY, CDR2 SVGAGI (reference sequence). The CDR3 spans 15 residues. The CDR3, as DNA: TGTGCCAGCAGTTACTCGAACAGGGGAAACTATGGCTACACCTTC. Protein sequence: CASSYSNRGNYGYTF.

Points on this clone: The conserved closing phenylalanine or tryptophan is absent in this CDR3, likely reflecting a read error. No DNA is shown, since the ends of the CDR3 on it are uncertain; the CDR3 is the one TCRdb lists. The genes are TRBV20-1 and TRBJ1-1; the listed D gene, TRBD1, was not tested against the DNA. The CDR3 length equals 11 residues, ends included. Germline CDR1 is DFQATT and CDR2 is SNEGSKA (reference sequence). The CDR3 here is CSARDSLRTGV.

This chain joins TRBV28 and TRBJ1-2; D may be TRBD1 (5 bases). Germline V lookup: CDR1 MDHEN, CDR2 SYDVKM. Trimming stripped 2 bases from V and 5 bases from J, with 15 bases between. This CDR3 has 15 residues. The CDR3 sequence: CASSLKVAGPYGYTF. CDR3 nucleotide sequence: TGTGCCAGCAGTTTAAAGGTGGCAGGGCCGTATGGCTACACCTTC.

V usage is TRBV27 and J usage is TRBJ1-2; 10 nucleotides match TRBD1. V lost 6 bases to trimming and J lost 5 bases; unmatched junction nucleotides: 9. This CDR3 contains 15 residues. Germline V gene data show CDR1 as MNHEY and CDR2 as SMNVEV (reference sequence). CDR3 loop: CASSDKTGGSYGYTF. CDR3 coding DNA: TGTGCCAGCAGCGATAAGACAGGGGGCAGTTATGGCTACACCTTC.

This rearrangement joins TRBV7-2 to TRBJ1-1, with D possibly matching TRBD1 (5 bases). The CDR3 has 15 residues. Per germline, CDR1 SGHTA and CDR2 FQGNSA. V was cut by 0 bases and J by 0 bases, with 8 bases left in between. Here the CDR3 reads CASSLADTLNTEAFF. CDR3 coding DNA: TGTGCCAGCAGCTTAGCGGACACCTTGAACACTGAAGCTTTCTTT. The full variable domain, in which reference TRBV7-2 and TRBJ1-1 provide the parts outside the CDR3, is GAGVSQSPSNKVTEKGKDVELRCDPISGHTALYWYRQSLGQGLEFLIYFQGNSAPDKSGLPSDRFSAERTGGSVSTLTIQRTQQEDSAVYLCASSLADTLNTEAFFGQGTRLTVV.

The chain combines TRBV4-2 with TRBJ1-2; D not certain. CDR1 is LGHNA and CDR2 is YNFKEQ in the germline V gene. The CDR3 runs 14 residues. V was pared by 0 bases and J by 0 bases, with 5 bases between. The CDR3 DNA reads TGTGCCAGCAGCCAAGATATAACTAACTATGGCTACACCTTC. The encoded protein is CASSQDITNYGYTF.

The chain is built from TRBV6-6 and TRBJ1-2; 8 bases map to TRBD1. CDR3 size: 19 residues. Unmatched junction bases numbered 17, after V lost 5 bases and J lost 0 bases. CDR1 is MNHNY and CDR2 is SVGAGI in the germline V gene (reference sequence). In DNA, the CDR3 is TGTGCCAGCAGTCCCTCCGGGTCAGGGGGCGCAGGGGCTAACTATGGCTACACCTTC. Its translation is CASSPSGSGGAGANYGYTF.